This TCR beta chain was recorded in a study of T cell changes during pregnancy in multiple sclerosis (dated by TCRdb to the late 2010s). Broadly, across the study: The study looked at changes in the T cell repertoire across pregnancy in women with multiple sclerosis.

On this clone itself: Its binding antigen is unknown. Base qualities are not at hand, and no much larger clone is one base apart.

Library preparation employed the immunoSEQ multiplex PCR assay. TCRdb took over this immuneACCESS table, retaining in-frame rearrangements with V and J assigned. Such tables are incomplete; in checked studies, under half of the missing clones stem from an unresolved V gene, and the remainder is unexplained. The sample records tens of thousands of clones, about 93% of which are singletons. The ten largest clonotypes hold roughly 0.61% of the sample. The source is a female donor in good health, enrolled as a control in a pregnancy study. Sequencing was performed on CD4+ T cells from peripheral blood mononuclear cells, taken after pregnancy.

In nucleotides, the sequence is TGTGCCAGCAGCAGGGGAGCGAACACTGAAGCTTTCTTT. Its translation is CASSRGANTEAFF. In this chain, TRBV6-1 is recombined with TRBJ1-1; the D segment could be TRBD1, given 6 matching bases. In the germline V gene, CDR1 corresponds to MNHNS and CDR2 to SASEGT. Trimming costs V 6 bases and J 1 base, and their ends lie 9 bases apart. Including cysteine and phenylalanine, the CDR3 has 13 amino acids. Kept here is only the CDR3 DNA, which spans 39 bases and is read in frame from base 1.